The 12 T cell receptor beta chains below were found in one sample sequenced in a study of tumor and adjacent non-tumor tissue in lung cancer. RNA was extracted from bulk tissue without any cell sorting. This non-tumor lung sample came from over 3 cm beyond the tumor edge. Three rounds of nested PCR, following a modified ARM-PCR protocol, produced the TCRbeta library. TCRdb analysed the multiplex PCR reads with MiXCR anew, one entry per CDR3 protein. The data contain over 100,000 distinct CDR3 sequences, 60% to 70% of them singletons. Sequencing was performed on distant non-tumor lung tissue. These receptors were taken from a man in his 60s with non-small cell lung cancer.

Points on this clonotype: Lacking the conserved final phenylalanine or tryptophan, this CDR3 likely reflects a read error. The DNA is omitted, as the CDR3 cannot be located on it reliably, and the CDR3 follows TCRdb's listing. J is TRBJ2-7 and V is TRBV11-2; the table's D call TRBD1 went unverified against the DNA. The CDR3 contains 16 residues when both ends are counted. CDR1 and CDR2 (germline): SGHAT, FQNNGV. CDR3 sequence: CASNLGDRTEGDEQYS.

For this clonotype: A single base separates this from a much larger clone, so it may be a read error. The V and J genes are TRBV28 and TRBJ2-3; 7 positions agree with TRBD1. This CDR3 region has 16 residues. V lost 7 bases, J lost 4 bases, and 14 bases stayed unmatched. The V gene's germline CDR1 is MDHEN and CDR2 SYDVKM. The CDR3 DNA reads as TGTGCCAGCAATTCTAGTACAGGGGTGGCCCCAGATACGCAGTATTTT. Protein sequence: CASNSSTGVAPDTQYF.

To note about this clonotype: A junction end diverges from the germline sequence, so it may reflect a read error. This sequence joins TRBV29-1 and TRBJ2-5; D unclear. The germline V gene has CDR1 SQVTM and CDR2 ANQGSEA. The CDR3 has 13 residues. CDR3 sequence: CRVVSARQETQYF. CDR3 bases: TGCAGGGTTGTATCGGCAAGACAAGAGACCCAGTACTTC. Full variable domain (missing parts from reference TRBV29-1 and TRBJ2-5): SAVISQKPSRDICQRGTSLTIQCQVDSQVTMMFWYRQQPGQSLTLIATANQGSEATYESGFVIDKFPISRPNLTFSTLTVSNMSPEDSSIYLCRVVSARQETQYFGPGTRLLVL.

As to this clonotype: One end of the junction varies from germline; a read error may be responsible. This chain links TRBV11-3 with TRBJ2-1; perhaps TRBD2 as D (6 bases). The germline V gene encodes CDR1 SGHNT and CDR2 YENEEA. The CDR3 length is 14 residues. CDR3 in amino acids: CASSWEGLANEQSF. The CDR3 coding sequence is TGTGCTAGCAGCTGGGAAGGGCTAGCGAATGAGCAGTCCTTC.

Of note for this clonotype: This likely comes from a read error, as the CDR3 has no conserved phenylalanine or tryptophan at its end. This rearrangement joins TRBV11-2 to TRBJ2-7; D is possibly TRBD1 or TRBD2 (5 bases each). The CDR3 length is 15 residues. Germline V CDR1 and CDR2: SGHAT, FQNNGV. The CDR3 reads CANSLAHGDDNEQYS. DNA of the CDR3: TGTGCCAACAGCTTAGCCCACGGGGACGATAACGAGCAGTACTCC.

This clonotype was seen more than once but under ten times. The junction and the germline gene differ at one end; a read error may be behind it. The V and J genes are TRBV11-3 and TRBJ2-5, with D unresolved. This CDR3 is 12 amino acids long. Germline loops: CDR1 SGHNT, CDR2 YENEEA. CDR3 loop: CASQTNQVTLYF. DNA for the CDR3: TGTGCCAGCCAGACGAACCAAGTGACCCTGTACTTC.

Details on this clonotype: One end of the junction fails to match germline, which may point to a read error. J is TRBJ1-5 and V is TRBV20-1; no reliable D call. This CDR3 contains 14 residues. The germline gives CDR1 DFQATT, CDR2 SNEGSKA (reference sequence). The CDR3 DNA reads TGCAATGCTAGACCGGACGATAGCAATCAGCCCCAGCATTTT. Encoded protein: CNARPDDSNQPQHF.

V is TRBV11-2 and J is TRBJ2-5, with 7 bases that match TRBD2. V was clipped by 2 bases and J by 2 bases; unmatched bases: 8. The CDR3 runs to 16 residues. Germline loops: CDR1 SGHAT, CDR2 FQNNGV. CDR3 DNA sequence: TGTGCCAGCAGCTTAAGACTGGGAGGGCCGCAAGAGACCCAGTACTTC. Protein sequence: CASSLRLGGPQETQYF.

This clonotype was observed a single time. V usage is TRBV6-5 and J usage is TRBJ1-2, with TRBD1 matching 8 bases. V lost 6 bases and J lost 10; bases outside the gene matches: 22. This CDR3 comprises 17 residues. The V gene's germline CDR1 is MNHEY and CDR2 SVGAGI. The DNA for the CDR3 is TGTGCCAGCAGAATGGATGCTCGAAGGTCAGGGGGCGACGTCTACACCTTC. Protein: CASRMDARRSGGDVYTF.

The V and J genes are TRBV9 and TRBJ2-1; 7 nucleotides line up with TRBD2. The CDR3 spans 15 residues. The germline CDR1 and CDR2 sequences are SGDLS and YYNGEE. The ends lost 2 bases at V and 3 bases at J; junction bases unmatched: 5. The CDR3: CASSVSGEHYNEQFF. CDR3 in DNA: TGTGCCAGCAGCGTGAGCGGGGAACACTACAATGAGCAGTTCTTC.

The chain recombines TRBV12-3 or TRBV12-4 with TRBJ2-5; a weak D match, TRBD1 (5 bases). Trimming pared 6 bases from V and 7 bases from J, leaving 12 bases between. The CDR3 has 12 amino acids. The CDR3 is CASSQPQGTQYF. CDR3 in DNA: TGTGCCAGCAGCCAACCCCAGGGGACCCAGTACTTC.

As regards this clonotype: Germline and junction disagree at one end, which may indicate a read error. The CDR3 reads CASRGRVGANVLTF. CDR3 bases: TGTGCAAGCAGAGGGAGGGTTGGGGCCAACGTCCTGACTTTC. This chain joins TRBV5-4 and TRBJ2-6, with 7 bases matching TRBD2. This CDR3 comprises 14 residues. Germline V CDR1 and CDR2: SGHNT, YYREEE (reference sequence).